These 9 T cell receptor beta chains originate from one sample sequenced in a study of blood T cell repertoires in COVID-19. Libraries were prepared by immunoSEQ multiplex PCR; TCRdb keeps only in-frame clonotypes and omits some of them. The sample contains 150,000 to 200,000 clones, 70% to 85% of which appear only once. Sequences were obtained from peripheral blood. The receptors here all came from a man between 50 and 59 years old who had recovered from COVID-19.

The sample holds one count of this clone. The gene calls are TRBV4-1 and TRBJ1-5; TRBD1 is a possible D gene (5 bases). CDR1 and CDR2 from the germline V gene are MGHRA and YSYEKL. The CDR3 sequence is 15 residues long. V was shortened by 0 bases and J by 6 bases, with 12 bases between the two germline ends. The DNA for the CDR3 is TGCGCCAGCAGCCAAGATGGGGGGGTTACTCAGCCCCAGCATTTT. Its protein is CASSQDGGVTQPQHF.

The chain combines TRBV2 with TRBJ1-4; 8 nucleotides match TRBD1. CDR1 SNHLY and CDR2 FYNNEI come from the germline V gene. Trimming cost V 8 bases and J 7 bases; bases outside gene matches: 9. The CDR3 has 14 amino acids. CDR3 in amino acids: CASGWTGRGEKLFF. CDR3 bases: TGTGCCAGCGGCTGGACAGGGCGCGGTGAAAAACTGTTTTTT.

This CDR3 reads CASSPELLQGTEAFF. The CDR3 DNA follows: TGTGCCAGCTCACCCGAACTACTTCAGGGAACTGAAGCTTTCTTT. This chain links TRBV18 with TRBJ1-1, with D tentatively TRBD1 (5 bases). The CDR3 runs to 15 residues. Between the trimmed V and J ends, which lost 3 bases and 5 bases, there was a span of 16 bases. Germline V lookup: CDR1 KGHSH, CDR2 LQKENI.

This clone has more than one count but fewer than ten. This chain connects TRBV5-1 to TRBJ2-7; TRBD2 matches 10 bases. Looked up from germline, CDR1 is SGHRS and CDR2 is YFSETQ. CDR3 length: 16 residues. Trimming at V came to 0 bases and at J to 3 bases, leaving 6 bases not matched to a gene. The CDR3: CASSLAPSGSLYEQYF. The CDR3 nucleotides read TGCGCCAGCAGCTTGGCCCCTAGCGGGAGTCTCTACGAGCAGTACTTC.

The chain is built from TRBV3-1 (or the pseudogene TRBV3-2) and TRBJ2-7, with D hard to call. The germline V gene has CDR1 LGHDT and CDR2 YNNKEL (reference sequence). This CDR3 spans 15 amino acids. V was trimmed by 4 bases and J by 3 bases, leaving 16 bases between them. The CDR3 here is CASSPTVNIFYEQYF. The CDR3 DNA is TGTGCCAGCAGCCCAACAGTAAATATATTCTACGAGCAGTACTTC.

The chain employs TRBV19 and TRBJ2-2; 8 nucleotides align to TRBD1. Trimming took 2 bases from V and 4 from J; bases not matched to a gene: 12. The CDR3 consists of 18 residues. CDR1 and CDR2 from the germline V gene are LNHDA and SQIVND (reference sequence). The DNA of the CDR3 is TGTGCCAGTAGTATATGGCAGGGGGCCGTTTCGGCCACCGGGGAGCTGTTTTTT. Translation: CASSIWQGAVSATGELFF.

The rearrangement uses TRBV27 and TRBJ2-2; 7 nucleotides match TRBD2. The J segment lost 5 bases and the V segment lost 2 bases, leaving 20 bases of the junction unmatched. Germline V lookup: CDR1 MNHEY, CDR2 SMNVEV (reference sequence). The CDR3 extends over 20 amino acids. The CDR3 spells CASSLRGTNLRGRGTGELFF. The CDR3 bases are TGTGCCAGCAGTTTACGGGGGACTAACCTCCGAGGCCGTGGGACCGGGGAGCTGTTTTTT.

This clone was observed a few times. The chain links TRBV7-9 to TRBJ1-5; maybe TRBD1 (6 bases). Germline CDR1 and CDR2: SEHNR and FQNEAQ (reference sequence). This CDR3 is 17 amino acids long. Trimming took 2 bases from V and 3 from J, leaving 17 bases between them. CDR3 DNA sequence: TGTGCCAGCAGCTTATCGGGGGGCCAAGGATCCAATCAGCCCCAGCATTTT. It is translated as CASSLSGGQGSNQPQHF.

The V gene is TRBV30, the J gene TRBJ1-4; 8 bases align to TRBD1. Germline V CDR1 and CDR2: GTSNPN, SVGIG (reference sequence). This CDR3 is built from 15 residues. V gave up 3 bases and J gave up 8 bases; unmatched junction bases: 11. In nucleotides, the CDR3 is TGTGCCTGGAGGTCTGGACAGGGTTATGGGGAAAAACTGTTTTTT. It translates to CAWRSGQGYGEKLFF.